The clone carrying this T cell receptor beta chain was detected once. These data belong to a study of shared clonotypes between healthy human individuals. Trimming removed 0 bases from V and 6 bases from J; junction bases left unmatched: 3. The CDR3 totals 16 residues. Looked up from germline, CDR1 is MNHEY and CDR2 is SVGAGI. Profiled with immunoSEQ multiplex PCR; TCRdb holds only in-frame clones, not every one. The sample contains around 1.6 million clones, 95% to 99% of which appear only once. The material sequenced was naive CD4+ T cells sorted from blood. The subset here: CD45RA+ positively selected. The V and J genes are TRBV6-5 and TRBJ2-1; TRBD2 matches 12 bases. The source is a man under 40 in good health. The chain's CDR3 is CASSYSRLAGANEQFF. DNA of the CDR3: TGTGCCAGCAGTTACTCGAGACTAGCGGGAGCCAATGAGCAGTTCTTC.